Listed below are T cell receptor beta chains from one sample, sequenced in a study of beta chain features in type 1 diabetes. This table comes from immunoSEQ multiplex PCR, and its TCRdb copy is limited to in-frame clones, with some not included. The data contain approximately 730,000 clones, around 15% of them seen just once; the ten biggest clones take up approximately 0.02%. Sequenced: naive CD4+ T cells from blood. All receptors derive from a man aged 18 to 30 with type 1 diabetes. Both conserved end residues are part of each CDR3. A D gene is named only where the DNA matches it firmly. Clone sizes are given selectively: once, few, many, or a class where the clone is expanded.

j_call d_call v_call clone_size cdr3_aa cdr3_nt
TRBJ2-5 NA TRBV7-6 NA CASSPQGETQYF TGTGCCAGCAGCCCCCAAGGAGAGACCCAGTACTTC
TRBJ1-2 NA TRBV29-1 NA CSVEEIDGAGAHGYTF TGCAGCGTTGAAGAAATAGACGGGGCAGGGGCCCATGGCTACACCTTC
TRBJ1-1 NA TRBV29-1 NA CSVAGRLNTEAFF TGCAGCGTGGCGGGACGGCTGAACACTGAAGCTTTCTTT
TRBJ2-7 NA TRBV29-1 NA CSVDTGVRPF TGCAGCGTTGATACAGGAGTCCGTCCCTTC
TRBJ2-5 NA TRBV6-6 few CASSEFKTQYF TGTGCCAGCAGTGAATTTAAGACCCAGTACTTC
TRBJ1-5 NA TRBV6-6 NA CATASNQPQHF TGTGCCACCGCAAGCAATCAGCCCCAGCATTTT
TRBJ1-2 NA TRBV28 few CASSSHVEDYGYTF TGTGCCAGCAGTTCCCACGTGGAGGACTATGGCTACACCTTC
TRBJ1-4 NA TRBV15 NA CATSPASEKLFF TGTGCCACCAGCCCCGCAAGCGAAAAACTGTTTTTT
TRBJ1-5 NA TRBV30 few CAWSDPRGGEQPQHF TGTGCCTGGAGCGACCCAAGGGGGGGCGAACAGCCCCAGCATTTT
TRBJ2-7 NA TRBV7-9 NA CASSSVGEFYEQYF TGTGCCAGCAGCTCGGTTGGGGAGTTCTACGAGCAGTACTTC
TRBJ2-7 NA TRBV5-1 NA CASSLRETYEQYF TGCGCCAGCAGCTTGCGGGAAACCTACGAGCAGTACTTC
TRBJ1-1 TRBD1 TRBV5-4 NA CASSPGGTIDTEAFF TGTGCCAGCAGCCCAGGGGGCACAATCGACACTGAAGCTTTCTTT
TRBJ2-1 TRBD2 TRBV2 few CASSYTSAGMGEQFF TGTGCCAGCAGTTATACTAGCGCTGGGATGGGCGAGCAGTTCTTC
TRBJ2-7 NA TRBV19 few CASSPQGYEQYF TGTGCCAGTAGTCCACAGGGATACGAGCAGTACTTC
TRBJ2-7 NA TRBV5-1 NA CASSYEQYF TGCGCCAGCAGCTACGAGCAGTACTTC
TRBJ1-1 NA TRBV6-5 few CASSPTGLNTEAFF TGTGCCAGCAGTCCAACAGGTCTGAACACTGAAGCTTTCTTT
TRBJ1-1 NA TRBV18 NA CASQALSDTEAFF TGTGCCAGTCAAGCCCTATCGGACACTGAAGCTTTCTTT
TRBJ1-2 NA TRBV5-4 NA CASSPSGYPGGYTF TGTGCCAGCAGCCCCTCTGGGTACCCAGGGGGCTACACCTTC
TRBJ1-2 NA TRBV30 few CAWSVRFVPRNPSNYGYTF TGTGCCTGGAGTGTACGGTTCGTCCCACGCAACCCGTCTAACTATGGCTACACCTTC
TRBJ1-2 NA TRBV6-5 NA CASSYADTSYYGYTF TGTGCCAGCAGTTACGCAGACACAAGTTACTATGGCTACACCTTC
TRBJ1-1 TRBD1 TRBV6-1 few CASSGNTGGDLDAFF TGTGCCAGCAGTGGAAACACAGGGGGCGATTTGGACGCTTTCTTT
TRBJ2-7 NA TRBV10-2 few CASTSGNEQYF TGCGCCAGCACCTCCGGTAACGAGCAGTACTTC
TRBJ2-3 NA TRBV5-4 few CASSSGPDTDTQYF TGTGCCAGCAGCTCAGGGCCAGACACAGATACGCAGTATTTT
TRBJ2-7 NA TRBV18 few CASSPASSSYEQYF TGTGCCAGCTCACCGGCCAGCTCCTCCTACGAGCAGTACTTC
TRBJ2-7 NA TRBV19 NA CASTDAADEQYF TGTGCCAGTACGGACGCTGCGGACGAGCAGTACTTC
TRBJ2-3 TRBD1 TRBV5-1 few CASSPGQGTDTQYF TGCGCCAGCAGCCCGGGACAGGGGACAGATACGCAGTATTTT
TRBJ2-5 TRBD1 TRBV2 few CASNDRVSQETQYF TGTGCCAGCAACGACAGGGTCTCTCAAGAGACCCAGTACTTC
TRBJ1-1 NA TRBV29-1 NA CSVVRGTVEAFF TGCAGCGTTGTCCGGGGTACGGTTGAAGCTTTCTTT
TRBJ1-1 NA TRBV4-3 NA CASSQETDYTEAFF TGCGCCAGCAGCCAAGAGACAGACTACACTGAAGCTTTCTTT
TRBJ2-5 NA TRBV19 few CASSTLQLPGETQYF TGTGCCAGTAGTACCTTACAGCTTCCCGGAGAGACCCAGTACTTC
TRBJ2-3 NA TRBV6-5 few CASSYSAGGQDTQYF TGTGCCAGCAGTTACTCAGCAGGGGGGCAAGATACGCAGTATTTT
TRBJ1-2 NA TRBV10-3 few CAISDQDRSYGYTF TGTGCCATCAGTGATCAGGACAGAAGCTATGGCTACACCTTC
TRBJ2-1 NA TRBV5-1 NA CASSLRDEQFF TGCGCCAGCAGCTTGAGGGATGAGCAGTTCTTC
TRBJ2-1 TRBD1 TRBV9 few CASSVPGGQGNEQFF TGTGCCAGCAGCGTCCCGGGGGGACAGGGAAATGAGCAGTTCTTC
TRBJ1-1 TRBD1 TRBV11-2 few CASSSQGDTEAFF TGTGCCAGCAGCTCACAGGGGGACACTGAAGCTTTCTTT
TRBJ1-4 NA TRBV5-1 few CASSSAYDGENEKLFF TGCGCCAGCAGTTCGGCCTACGATGGGGAGAATGAAAAACTGTTTTTT
TRBJ1-2 NA TRBV5-4 NA CASSSGPQANYGYTF TGTGCCAGCAGCTCCGGGCCTCAAGCTAACTATGGCTACACCTTC
TRBJ2-3 NA TRBV9 NA CASSVSADTQYF TGTGCCAGCAGCGTTTCGGCAGATACGCAGTATTTT
TRBJ2-2 TRBD1 TRBV6-4 NA CASSVGTANTGELFF TGTGCCAGCAGTGTGGGGACAGCCAACACCGGGGAGCTGTTTTTT
TRBJ2-5 NA TRBV11-3 NA CASSNNAGRGQYF TGTGCCAGCAGCAATAACGCCGGTCGTGGCCAGTACTTC
TRBJ2-1 TRBD1 TRBV11-2 few CASRKGQGPYNEQFF TGTGCCAGCAGAAAGGGACAGGGGCCCTACAATGAGCAGTTCTTC
TRBJ2-7 TRBD2 TRBV13 NA CASGSTSGSYEQYF TGTGCCAGCGGATCGACTAGCGGCTCCTACGAGCAGTACTTC
TRBJ2-5 TRBD2 TRBV9 NA CASSPRGLAGGQYQETQYF TGTGCCAGCAGCCCGCGCGGACTAGCGGGGGGCCAGTACCAAGAGACCCAGTACTTC
TRBJ2-1 TRBD2 TRBV29-1 NA CSVKGLAGDSSYNEQFF TGCAGCGTGAAGGGACTAGCGGGGGATAGCTCCTACAATGAGCAGTTCTTC
TRBJ2-5 TRBD1 TRBV19 NA CASSAWDSSKETQYF TGTGCCAGTAGTGCCTGGGACAGCTCCAAAGAGACCCAGTACTTC
TRBJ1-2 TRBD1 TRBV10-3 NA CATTGNYGYTF TGTGCCACGACAGGGAACTATGGCTACACCTTC
TRBJ1-5 NA TRBV6-1 few CATRWGANQPQHF TGTGCCACTCGGTGGGGGGCCAATCAGCCCCAGCATTTT